Sequencing of this TCR beta chain was carried out in a study of blood T cell repertoires in COVID-19. Clones were sequenced by immunoSEQ multiplex PCR, and TCRdb holds only the in-frame ones, with some missing. The profile shows over 100,000 clones, about 89% of them singletons. The sequence derives from a man aged 60 to 69 with COVID-19, enrolled during active disease. Sequenced material: peripheral blood.

CDR3 sequence reads: CASRLQGARSEKLFF. The CDR3, as DNA: TGTGCCAGCAGACTTCAGGGGGCGAGGAGTGAAAAACTGTTTTTT. The rearrangement joins TRBV7-2 to TRBJ1-4, with 8 positions matching TRBD1. The germline V gene has CDR1 SGHTA and CDR2 FQGNSA. V was pared by 6 bases and J by 7 bases, with 10 bases of the junction left unmatched. The CDR3 is 15 amino acids.